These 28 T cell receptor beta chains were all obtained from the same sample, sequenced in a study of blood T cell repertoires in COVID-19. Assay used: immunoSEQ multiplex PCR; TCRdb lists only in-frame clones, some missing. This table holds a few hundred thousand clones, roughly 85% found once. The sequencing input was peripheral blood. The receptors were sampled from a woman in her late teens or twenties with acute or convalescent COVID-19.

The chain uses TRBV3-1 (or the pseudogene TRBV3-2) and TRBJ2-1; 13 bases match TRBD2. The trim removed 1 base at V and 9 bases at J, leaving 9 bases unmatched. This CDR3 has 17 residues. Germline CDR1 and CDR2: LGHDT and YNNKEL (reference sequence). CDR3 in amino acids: CASSQAPTSGGESEQFF. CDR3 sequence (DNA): TGTGCCAGCAGCCAAGCCCCTACTAGCGGGGGGGAAAGTGAGCAGTTCTTC.

The CDR3 sequence is CATSAGWRDTDTQYF. In nucleotides, the CDR3 is TGTGCCACCAGTGCCGGGTGGAGAGACACAGATACGCAGTATTTT. V is TRBV24-1 and J is TRBJ2-3; D gene unclear. The CDR3 is 15 amino acids. Trimming removed 5 bases at V and 2 bases at J, with 13 bases between. The germline V gene has CDR1 KGHDR and CDR2 SFDVKD.

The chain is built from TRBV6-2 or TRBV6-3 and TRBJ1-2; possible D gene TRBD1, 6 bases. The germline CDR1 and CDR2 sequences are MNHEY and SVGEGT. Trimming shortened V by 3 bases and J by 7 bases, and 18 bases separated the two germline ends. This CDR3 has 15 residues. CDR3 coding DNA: TGTGCCAGCAGTTATCATGAACAGGGAAGATTTGGCTACACCTTC. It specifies CASSYHEQGRFGYTF.

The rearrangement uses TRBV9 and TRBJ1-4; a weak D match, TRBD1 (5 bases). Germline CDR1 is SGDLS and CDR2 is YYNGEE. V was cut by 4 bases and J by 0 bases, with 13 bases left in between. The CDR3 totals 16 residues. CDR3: CASSPTLTATNEKLFF. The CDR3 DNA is TGTGCCAGCAGCCCAACTCTGACAGCAACTAATGAAAAACTGTTTTTT.

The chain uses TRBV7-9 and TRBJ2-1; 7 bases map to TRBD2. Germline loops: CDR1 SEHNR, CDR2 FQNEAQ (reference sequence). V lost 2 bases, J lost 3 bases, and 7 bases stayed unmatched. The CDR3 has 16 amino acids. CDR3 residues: CASSLSWGGYYNEQFF. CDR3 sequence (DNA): TGTGCCAGCAGCTTATCCTGGGGGGGTTACTACAATGAGCAGTTCTTC.

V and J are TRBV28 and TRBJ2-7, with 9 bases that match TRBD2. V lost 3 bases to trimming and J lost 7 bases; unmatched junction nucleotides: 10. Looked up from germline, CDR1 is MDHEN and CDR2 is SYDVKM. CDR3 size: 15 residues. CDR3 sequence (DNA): TGTGCCAGCAGTTTTTTGGCTAGCGGGAACTCGGAGCAGTACTTC. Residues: CASSFLASGNSEQYF.

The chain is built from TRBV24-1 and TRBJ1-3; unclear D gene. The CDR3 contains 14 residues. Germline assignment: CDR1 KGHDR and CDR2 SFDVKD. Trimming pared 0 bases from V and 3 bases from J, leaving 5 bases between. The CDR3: CATSDLPDGNTIYF. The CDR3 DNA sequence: TGTGCCACCAGTGATTTGCCAGATGGAAACACCATATATTTT.

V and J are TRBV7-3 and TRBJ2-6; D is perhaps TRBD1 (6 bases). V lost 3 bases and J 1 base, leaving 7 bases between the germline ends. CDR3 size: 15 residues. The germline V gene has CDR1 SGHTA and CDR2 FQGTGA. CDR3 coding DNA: TGTGCCAGCAGCTTTCAGGGGTCTGGGGCCAACGTCCTGACTTTC. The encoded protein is CASSFQGSGANVLTF.

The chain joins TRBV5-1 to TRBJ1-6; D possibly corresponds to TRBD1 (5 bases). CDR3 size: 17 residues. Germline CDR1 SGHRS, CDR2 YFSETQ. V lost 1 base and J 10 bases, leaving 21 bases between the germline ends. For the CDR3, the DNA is TGCGCCAGCAGCTTGTCGAGTGACAGTCAAAATTTGTCACCCCTCCACTTT. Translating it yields CASSLSSDSQNLSPLHF.

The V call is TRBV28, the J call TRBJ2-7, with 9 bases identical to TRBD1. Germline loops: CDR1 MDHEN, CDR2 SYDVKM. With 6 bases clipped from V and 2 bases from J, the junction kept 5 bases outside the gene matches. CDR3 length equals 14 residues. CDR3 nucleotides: TGTGCCAGCAGACAGGGGGCGCTAACCTACGAGCAGTACTTC. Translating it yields CASRQGALTYEQYF.

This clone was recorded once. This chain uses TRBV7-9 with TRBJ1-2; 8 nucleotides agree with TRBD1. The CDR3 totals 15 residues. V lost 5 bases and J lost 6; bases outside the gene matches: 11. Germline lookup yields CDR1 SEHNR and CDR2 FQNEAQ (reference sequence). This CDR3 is CASSPPPTGVDGYTF. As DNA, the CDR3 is TGTGCCAGCAGCCCCCCCCCGACAGGGGTTGATGGCTACACCTTC.

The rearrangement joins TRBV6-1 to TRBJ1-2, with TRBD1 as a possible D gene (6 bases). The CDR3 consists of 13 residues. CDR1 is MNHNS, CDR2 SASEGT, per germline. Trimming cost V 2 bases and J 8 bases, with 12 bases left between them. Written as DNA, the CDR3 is TGTGCCAGCAGTGAAACACAGGGATGGGGCTACACCTTC. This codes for CASSETQGWGYTF.

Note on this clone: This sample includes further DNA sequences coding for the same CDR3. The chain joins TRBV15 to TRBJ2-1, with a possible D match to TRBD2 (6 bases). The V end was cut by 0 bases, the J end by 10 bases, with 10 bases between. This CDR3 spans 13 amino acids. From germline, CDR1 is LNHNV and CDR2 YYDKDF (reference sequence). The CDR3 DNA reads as TGTGCCACCAGCAGAGATAGGGCGGGAGAGCAGTTCTTC. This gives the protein CATSRDRAGEQFF.

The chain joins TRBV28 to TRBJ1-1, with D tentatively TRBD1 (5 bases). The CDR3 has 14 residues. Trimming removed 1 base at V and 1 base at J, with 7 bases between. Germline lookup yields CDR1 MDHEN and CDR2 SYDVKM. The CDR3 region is CASSLSGPNTEAFF. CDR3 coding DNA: TGTGCCAGCAGTTTATCAGGGCCGAACACTGAAGCTTTCTTT.

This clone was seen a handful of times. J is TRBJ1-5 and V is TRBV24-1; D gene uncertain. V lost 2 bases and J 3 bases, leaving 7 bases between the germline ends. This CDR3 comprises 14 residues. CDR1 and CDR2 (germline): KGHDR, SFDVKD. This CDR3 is CATSDSSFNQPQHF. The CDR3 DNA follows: TGTGCCACCAGTGATTCGAGTTTCAATCAGCCCCAGCATTTT.

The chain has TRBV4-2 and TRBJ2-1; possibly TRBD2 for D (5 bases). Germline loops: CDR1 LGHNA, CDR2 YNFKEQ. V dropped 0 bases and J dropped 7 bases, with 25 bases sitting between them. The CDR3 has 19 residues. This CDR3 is CASSQDQVVVRREKNEQFF. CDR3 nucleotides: TGTGCCAGCAGCCAAGATCAAGTAGTGGTACGTAGGGAGAAGAATGAGCAGTTCTTC.

In nucleotides, the CDR3 is TGTGCCAGCTCACCAGGGTCGACTAGCGGGGGAATGTACCAAGAGACCCAGTACTTC. Its protein product is CASSPGSTSGGMYQETQYF. The rearrangement joins TRBV18 to TRBJ2-5; 12 positions match TRBD2. J gave up 0 bases and V 2 bases, and 10 bases lay outside the gene matches. The length of the CDR3 is 19 residues. Germline V gives CDR1 KGHSH, CDR2 LQKENI.

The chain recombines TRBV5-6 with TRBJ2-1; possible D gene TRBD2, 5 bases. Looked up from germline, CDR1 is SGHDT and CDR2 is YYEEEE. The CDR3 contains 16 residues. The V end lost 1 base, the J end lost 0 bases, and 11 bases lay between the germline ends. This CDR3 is CASSLYRGNSYNEQFF. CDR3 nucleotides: TGTGCCAGCAGCTTGTATCGGGGAAACTCCTACAATGAGCAGTTCTTC.

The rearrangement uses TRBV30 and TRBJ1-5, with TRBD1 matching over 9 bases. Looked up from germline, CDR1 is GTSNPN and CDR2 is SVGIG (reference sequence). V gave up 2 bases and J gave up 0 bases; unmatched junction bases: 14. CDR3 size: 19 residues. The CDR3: CAWSFTGGVLWNSNQPQHF. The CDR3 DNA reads TGTGCCTGGAGTTTCACAGGGGGCGTTCTGTGGAATAGCAATCAGCCCCAGCATTTT.

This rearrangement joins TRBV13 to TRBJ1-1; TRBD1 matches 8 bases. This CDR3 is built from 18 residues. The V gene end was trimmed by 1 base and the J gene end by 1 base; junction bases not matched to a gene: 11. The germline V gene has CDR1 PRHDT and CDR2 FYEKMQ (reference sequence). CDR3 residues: CASSLEFQGAITNTEAFF. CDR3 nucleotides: TGTGCCAGCAGCTTAGAGTTTCAGGGGGCTATTACGAACACTGAAGCTTTCTTT.

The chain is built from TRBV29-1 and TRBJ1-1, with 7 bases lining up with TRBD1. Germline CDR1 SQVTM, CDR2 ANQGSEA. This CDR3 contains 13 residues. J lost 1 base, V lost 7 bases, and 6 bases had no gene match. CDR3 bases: TGCAGCGGACAGGGCGGAGGGAACACTGAAGCTTTCTTT. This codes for CSGQGGGNTEAFF.

CDR3 residues: CASSEFTTGQGINGYTF. In nucleotides, the CDR3 is TGTGCCAGCAGTGAATTCACGACCGGACAGGGGATAAATGGCTACACCTTC. V and J are TRBV6-1 and TRBJ1-2; 9 bases are a match to TRBD1. Germline values: CDR1 MNHNS, CDR2 SASEGT. Losses at the gene ends were 2 bases for V and 6 bases for J; bases not matched to a gene: 13. The CDR3 length is 17 residues.

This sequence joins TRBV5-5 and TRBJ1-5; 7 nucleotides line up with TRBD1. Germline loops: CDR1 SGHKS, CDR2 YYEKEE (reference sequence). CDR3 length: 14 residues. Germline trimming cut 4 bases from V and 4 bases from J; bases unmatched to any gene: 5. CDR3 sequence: CASSPGTVNQPQHF. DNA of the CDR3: TGTGCCAGCAGCCCGGGGACAGTAAATCAGCCCCAGCATTTT.

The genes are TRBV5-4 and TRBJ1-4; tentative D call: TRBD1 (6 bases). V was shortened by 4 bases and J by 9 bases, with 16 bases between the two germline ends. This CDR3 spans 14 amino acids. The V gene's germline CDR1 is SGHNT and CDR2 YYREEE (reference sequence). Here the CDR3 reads CASSPDDQGKKLFF. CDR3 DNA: TGTGCCAGCAGCCCCGACGACCAGGGGAAAAAACTGTTTTTT.

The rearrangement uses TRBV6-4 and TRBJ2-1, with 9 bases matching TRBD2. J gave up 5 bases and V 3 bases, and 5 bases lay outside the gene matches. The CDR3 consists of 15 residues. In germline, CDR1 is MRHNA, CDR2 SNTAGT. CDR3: CASSEASGTHNEQFF. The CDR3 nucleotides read TGTGCCAGCAGTGAGGCTAGCGGGACTCACAATGAGCAGTTCTTC.

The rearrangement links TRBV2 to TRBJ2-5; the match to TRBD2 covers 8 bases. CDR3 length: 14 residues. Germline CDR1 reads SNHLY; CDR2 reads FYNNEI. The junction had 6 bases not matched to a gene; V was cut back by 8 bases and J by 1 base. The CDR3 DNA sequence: TGTGCCAGCGCGACAGCGGGGGCCCAAGAGACCCAGTACTTC. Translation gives CASATAGAQETQYF. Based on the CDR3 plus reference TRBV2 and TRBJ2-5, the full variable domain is EPEVTQTPSHQVTQMGQEVILRCVPISNHLYFYWYRQILGQKVEFLVSFYNNEISEKSEIFDDQFSVERPDGSNFTLKIRSTKLEDSAMYFCASATAGAQETQYFGPGTRLLVL.

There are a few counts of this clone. The CDR3 region has the DNA TGCAGCGTTTCGGACAGTCCGAACACTGAAGCTTTCTTT. Translated: CSVSDSPNTEAFF. The chain combines TRBV29-1 with TRBJ1-1, with a possible D match to TRBD1 (6 bases). Deletions cut 5 bases from V and 1 base from J, with 11 bases between. This CDR3 is built from 13 residues. Germline CDR1 is SQVTM and CDR2 is ANQGSEA. Full variable domain (outside the CDR3, taken from reference TRBV29-1 and TRBJ1-1): SAVISQKPSRDICQRGTSLTIQCQVDSQVTMMFWYRQQPGQSLTLIATANQGSEATYESGFVIDKFPISRPNLTFSTLTVSNMSPEDSSIYLCSVSDSPNTEAFFGQGTRLTVV.

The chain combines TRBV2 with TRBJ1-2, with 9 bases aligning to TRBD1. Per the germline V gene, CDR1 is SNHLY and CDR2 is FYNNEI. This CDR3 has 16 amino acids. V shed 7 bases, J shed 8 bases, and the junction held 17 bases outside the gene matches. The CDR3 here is CASTRKLGTGYNGYTF. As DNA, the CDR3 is TGTGCCAGCACCCGCAAACTCGGGACAGGGTATAACGGCTACACCTTC.